Below, one T cell receptor (beta chain) is given with its context. Germline V CDR1 and CDR2: SGHDT, YYEEEE. Trimming left V 0 bases short and J 5 bases short, with 15 bases between. The CDR3 is made up of 16 amino acids. Vbeta (60) and Jbeta (13) primers were used in the PCR. Here immunoSEQ multiplex PCR was the method, and the copy in TCRdb shows in-frame clones only, minus some. This sample has roughly 180,000 clones, with approximately 84% found just once. The data stem from a study of cytomegalovirus exposure and HLA in healthy donors. About the study: Earlier sequencing of some 190 million T cells yielded roughly 100 million unique TCR beta sequences.

The chain combines TRBV5-6 with TRBJ1-3; TRBD1 is a possible D gene (6 bases). The sequencing input was PBMCs. The receptor was derived from a girl aged 5-17 years in good health and CMV-seropositive. CDR3 in amino acids: CASSLASAGARNTIYF. In nucleotides, the CDR3 is TGTGCCAGCAGCTTGGCGTCGGCAGGGGCCAGAAACACCATATATTTT. The variable domain in full, completed from reference TRBV5-6 and TRBJ1-3, reads DAGVTQSPTHLIKTRGQQVTLRCSPKSGHDTVSWYQQALGQGPQFIFQYYEEEERQRGNFPDRFSGHQFPNYSSELNVNALLLGDSALYLCASSLASAGARNTIYFGEGSWLTVV.